This TCR beta chain was identified in a study of CXCR3-negative and CXCR3-positive naive CD8 T cells. General study results and limits: TRB CDR3 properties were used to infer TCR strength, and surface CD5 was comparable between naive subsets. Relative to memory CD8+ cells, whose diversity was much lower, both naive subsets had comparably high diversity.

Libraries were UMI-labeled 5' RACE TRB cDNA. TCRdb reprocessed the 5' RACE reads, keeping one entry per CDR3 protein, no DNA. The sample's table shows fewer than 95,000 distinct CDR3 sequences. CD45RO-CCR7+CD27+CD95- characterized naive CD8+ T cells. About this clonotype itself: Its antigen remains unknown.

CDR3 length equals 16 residues. Germline lookup yields CDR1 DFQATT and CDR2 SNEGSKA (reference sequence). J is TRBJ2-2 and V is TRBV20-1; as DNA is missing, the TRBD2 call by TCRdb cannot be tested. The receptor was derived from a human donor in good health. Some clones in this sample may be carry-over from other donors' samples. Sequencing input: naive CXCR3- CD8+ T cells from blood. Subset here: CD45RO-CCR7+CD27+CD95- naive CD8+ T cells lacking CXCR3 (TNR3-). The CDR3 protein is CSAQDQEGSNTGELFF.